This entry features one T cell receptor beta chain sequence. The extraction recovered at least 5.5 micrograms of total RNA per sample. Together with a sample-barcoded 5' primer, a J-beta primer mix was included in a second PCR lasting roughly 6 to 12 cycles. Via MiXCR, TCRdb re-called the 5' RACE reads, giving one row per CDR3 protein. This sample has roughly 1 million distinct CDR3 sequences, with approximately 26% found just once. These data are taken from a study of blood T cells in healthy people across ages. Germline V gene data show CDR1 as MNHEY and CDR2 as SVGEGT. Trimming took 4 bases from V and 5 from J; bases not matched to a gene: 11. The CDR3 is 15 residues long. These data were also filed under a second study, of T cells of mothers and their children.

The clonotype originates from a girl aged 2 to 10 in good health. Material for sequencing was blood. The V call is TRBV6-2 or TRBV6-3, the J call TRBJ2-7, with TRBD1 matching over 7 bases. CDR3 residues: CASSLPQTGYHEQYF. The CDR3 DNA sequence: TGTGCCAGCAGTTTACCCCAGACAGGGTACCACGAGCAGTACTTC.